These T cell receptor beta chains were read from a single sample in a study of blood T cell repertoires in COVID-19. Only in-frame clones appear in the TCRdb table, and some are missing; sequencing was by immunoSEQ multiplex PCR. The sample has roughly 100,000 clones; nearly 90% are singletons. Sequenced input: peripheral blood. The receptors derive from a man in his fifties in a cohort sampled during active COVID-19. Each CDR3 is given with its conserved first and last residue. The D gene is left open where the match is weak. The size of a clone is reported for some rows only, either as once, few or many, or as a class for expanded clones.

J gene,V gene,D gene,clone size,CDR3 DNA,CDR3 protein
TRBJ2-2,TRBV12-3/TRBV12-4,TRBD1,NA,TGTGCCAGCAGTGACAGGGAGCCCGGGGAGCTGTTTTTT,CASSDREPGELFF
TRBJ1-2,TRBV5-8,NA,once,TGTGCCAGCAGCTTCATCCCTCCTAGCTATGGCTACACCTTC,CASSFIPPSYGYTF
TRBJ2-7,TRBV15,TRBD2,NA,TGTGCCACCAGCCCCGGGGGAGGGATCCTCTCCTACGAGCAGTACTTC,CATSPGGGILSYEQYF
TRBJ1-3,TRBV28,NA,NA,TGTGCCAGCATCAAAGGGTCGGGAGGATGGGGCTACTCTTCCGGAAACACCATATATTTT,CASIKGSGGWGYSSGNTIYF
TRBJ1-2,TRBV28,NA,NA,TGTGCCAGCAGCGGCGACAGAAACTATGGCTACACCTTC,CASSGDRNYGYTF
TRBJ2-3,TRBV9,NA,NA,TGTGCCAGCAGCGTAGGCCCTAGAGACACAGATACGCAGTATTTT,CASSVGPRDTDTQYF
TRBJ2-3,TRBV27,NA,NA,TGTGCCAGCAGTTTAGACTACTGGTCAGATACGCAGTATTTT,CASSLDYWSDTQYF
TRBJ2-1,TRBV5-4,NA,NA,TGTGCCAGCAGCTTGGTGGGGCTTGGGGATGAGCAGTTCTTC,CASSLVGLGDEQFF
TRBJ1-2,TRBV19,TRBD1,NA,TGTGCCAGTAGTACAGGGGGCCGGTATGGCTACACCTTC,CASSTGGRYGYTF
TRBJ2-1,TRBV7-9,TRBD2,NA,TGTGCGTACGCCTCCCCCAGCGGGGGGCCCACTAGCTCCTACAATGAGCAGTTCTTC,CAYASPSGGPTSSYNEQFF
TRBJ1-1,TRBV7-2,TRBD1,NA,TGTGCCAGCAGCTCGGGACAGGTTGCTTTCTTT,CASSSGQVAFF
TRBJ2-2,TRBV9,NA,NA,TGTGCCAGCAGCGTAGTGGGGGGGCCGGGCGGGGAGCTGTTTTTT,CASSVVGGPGGELFF
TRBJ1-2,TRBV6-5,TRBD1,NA,TGTGCCAGCAGGATCAGGGGGTCCGGCTACACCTTC,CASRIRGSGYTF
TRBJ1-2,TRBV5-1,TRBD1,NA,TGCGCCAGCAGCTTACCCGGGACAGGGGGCGATGGCTACACCTTC,CASSLPGTGGDGYTF
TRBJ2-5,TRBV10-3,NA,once,TGTGCCATCAGTGAGTCGAGCGGTGGCGTCGTGGGGGCTAGAGAGACCCAGTACTTC,CAISESSGGVVGARETQYF
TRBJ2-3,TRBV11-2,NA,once,TGTGCCAGCAGCTTAGGAGCGAGATCCTCTAGCACAGATACGCAGTATTTT,CASSLGARSSSTDTQYF
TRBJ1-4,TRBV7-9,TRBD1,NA,TGTGCCAGCAGCTTAGGTACAGGGGCTAATGAAAAACTGTTTTTT,CASSLGTGANEKLFF
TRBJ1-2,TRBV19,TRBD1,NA,TGTGCCAGTAAGGACAGGGTGAACTATGGCTACACCTTC,CASKDRVNYGYTF
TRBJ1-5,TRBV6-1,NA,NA,TGTGCCAGCAGTGACCCCCGGGGGGTGGGACTTCCTGATCAGCCCCAGCATTTT,CASSDPRGVGLPDQPQHF
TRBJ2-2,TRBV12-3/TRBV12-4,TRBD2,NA,TGTGCCAGCAGCCTTCGGGGGGCCGGGGAGCTGTTTTTT,CASSLRGAGELFF
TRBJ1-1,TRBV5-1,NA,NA,TGCGCCAGCGGGGCACAGGGTGGGACTGAAGCTTTCTTT,CASGAQGGTEAFF
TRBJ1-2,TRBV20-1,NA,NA,TGCAGTGGCCGGGGGAACTATGGCTACACCTTC,CSGRGNYGYTF
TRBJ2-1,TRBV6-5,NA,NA,TGTGCCAGCAGGCCTAGCATTGATGAGCAGTTCTTC,CASRPSIDEQFF
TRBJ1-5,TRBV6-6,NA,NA,TGTGCCAGCACTCCGAGAGGGGAGGGTCAGCCCCAGCATTTT,CASTPRGEGQPQHF
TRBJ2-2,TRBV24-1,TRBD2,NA,TGTGCCACCAGTGATTCCGGGACTAGCGGGGAACGGGAGCTGTTTTTT,CATSDSGTSGERELFF
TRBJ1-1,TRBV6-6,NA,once,TGTGCCAGCAGCGCCAAAATAGGACAGTTAAACACTGAAGCTTTCTTT,CASSAKIGQLNTEAFF
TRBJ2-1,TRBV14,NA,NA,TGTGCCAGCAGCCAGAGGTTAGGTTACAATGAGCAGTTCTTC,CASSQRLGYNEQFF
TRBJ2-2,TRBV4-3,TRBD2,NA,TGCGCCAGCAGCCAAGATCGGGGGGTCCCCGGGGAGCTGTTTTTT,CASSQDRGVPGELFF
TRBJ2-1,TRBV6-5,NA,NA,TGTGCCAGCAGTTCGCCCGGCAGGGCACCCTACAATGAGCAGTTCTTC,CASSSPGRAPYNEQFF
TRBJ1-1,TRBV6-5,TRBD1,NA,TGTGCCAGCAGTTCGTACTTCAGGGGGCAGGGAACTGAAGCTTTCTTT,CASSSYFRGQGTEAFF
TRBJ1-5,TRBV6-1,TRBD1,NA,TGTGCCAGCAGTGCCCAGACAGGGGGAGGACGCAATCAGCCCCAGCATTTT,CASSAQTGGGRNQPQHF
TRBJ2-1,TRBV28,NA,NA,TGTGCCAGCAGAGTCAGTTCCTACAATGAGCAGTTCTTC,CASRVSSYNEQFF
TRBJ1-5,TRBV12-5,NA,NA,TGTGCTAGTGGTTCAGGGTATCAGCCCCAGCATTTT,CASGSGYQPQHF
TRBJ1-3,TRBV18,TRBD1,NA,TGTGCCAGCTCATCTACAGGGGGCGGAAACACCATATATTTT,CASSSTGGGNTIYF
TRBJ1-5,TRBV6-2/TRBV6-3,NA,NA,TGTGCCAGCAGTTACTGGGGGGGGCCGGATCAGCCCCAGCATTTT,CASSYWGGPDQPQHF
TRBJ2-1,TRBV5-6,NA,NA,TGTGCCAGCACCGACTCCTCGGGAGATGAGCAGTTCTTC,CASTDSSGDEQFF
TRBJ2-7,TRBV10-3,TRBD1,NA,TGTGCCATCAGCCCAACAGGGGGCGAGCAGTACTTC,CAISPTGGEQYF
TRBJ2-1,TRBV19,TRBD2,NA,TGTGCCAGTAGTAACAGACGGGGGGATGAGCAGTTCTTC,CASSNRRGDEQFF
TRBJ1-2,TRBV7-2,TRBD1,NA,TGTGCCAGCAGCTCGGGAGGGACAGGGCCCTATTATGGCTACACCTTC,CASSSGGTGPYYGYTF
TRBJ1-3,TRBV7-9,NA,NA,TGTGCCAGCAGCTTAAGGGGGTCAGGCCGCTCTGGAAACACCATATATTTT,CASSLRGSGRSGNTIYF
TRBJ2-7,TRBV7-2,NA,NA,TGTGCCAGCAGCTTAGCAACCACCCCTCAGGGTTCTAAGCAGTACTTC,CASSLATTPQGSKQYF
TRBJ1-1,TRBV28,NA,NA,TGTGCCAGCAGCCCTGCATTCGGCCCAGGTACTGAAGCTTTCTTT,CASSPAFGPGTEAFF
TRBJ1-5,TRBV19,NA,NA,TGTGCCAGTAGTCTGACAACAGTCAACAATCAGCCCCAGCATTTT,CASSLTTVNNQPQHF
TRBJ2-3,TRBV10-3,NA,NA,TGTGCCATCACAGGGGCACCGGGGGGAACAGATACGCAGTATTTT,CAITGAPGGTDTQYF
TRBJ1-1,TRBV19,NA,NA,TGTGCCAGTATCTTAGCCCCCGGGGACACTGAAGCTTTCTTT,CASILAPGDTEAFF
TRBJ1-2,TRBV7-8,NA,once,TGTGCCAGCAGCTTAGCCGTTGCGGGGTCCTATGGCTACACCTTC,CASSLAVAGSYGYTF
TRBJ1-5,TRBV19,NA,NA,TGTGCCAGTAGTATAGCAGGGGATCAGCCCCAGCATTTT,CASSIAGDQPQHF
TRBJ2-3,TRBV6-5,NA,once,TGTGCCAGCAGCGCGGCGGTGGATACGCAGTATTTT,CASSAAVDTQYF
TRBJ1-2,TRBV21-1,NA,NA,TGTGCCAGCAGCGCCCCGGGACAGGGGTTGGAAGGCTACACCTTC,CASSAPGQGLEGYTF
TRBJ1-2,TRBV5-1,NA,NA,TGCGCCAGCAGCGTTGGAGGAGGCCAGAACTATGGCTACACCTTC,CASSVGGGQNYGYTF
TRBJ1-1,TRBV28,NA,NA,TGTGCCAGCAGCCTGGGGGGGGCAGGAAACACTGAAGCTTTCTTT,CASSLGGAGNTEAFF
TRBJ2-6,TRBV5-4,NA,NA,TGTGCCAGCAGCTTGCGAGCGGGTTCTCCTGGGGCCAACGTCCTGACTTTC,CASSLRAGSPGANVLTF
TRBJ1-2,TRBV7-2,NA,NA,TGTGCCAGCAGCTTAGAAGTTTGGGCAGCGGGCGGCTACACCTTC,CASSLEVWAAGGYTF
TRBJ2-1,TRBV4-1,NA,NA,TGCGCCAGCAGTGGCGAGGGAACTTACCGGGAGCAGTTCTTC,CASSGEGTYREQFF
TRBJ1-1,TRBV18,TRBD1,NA,TGTGCCAGCTCACCACCAGGGACAGAAAAATCGAACACTGAAGCTTTCTTT,CASSPPGTEKSNTEAFF
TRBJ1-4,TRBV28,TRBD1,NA,TGTGCCAGCAGTCTAACCCCGGGACAGGGGGAAAAACTGTTTTTT,CASSLTPGQGEKLFF